This is a list of T cell receptor beta chains from one sample in a study of T cell responses to AZD1222 COVID-19 vaccine. The data were produced by immunoSEQ multiplex PCR, yet TCRdb's version contains in-frame clones alone and is incomplete. The table records 98,000 or so clones, over 80% of them present only once. Sequenced material: peripheral blood, taken on day 0 of AZD1222 vaccination. The receptor source for this set is an adult in good health. Both conserved end residues are part of each CDR3. The D gene is left open where the match is weak. The size entry is marked missing in some rows and otherwise reads once, few, many or a size class.

>TRBV6-4|TRBJ2-1|few|NA
CASSEMGLKNNEQFF
TGTGCCAGCAGTGAGATGGGGCTGAAAAACAATGAGCAGTTCTTC
>TRBV13|TRBJ2-2|NA|NA
CASTLSGMSVPFKVRGRTGELFF
TGTGCCAGCACCCTTTCCGGAATGTCTGTCCCTTTTAAAGTACGGGGCCGGACCGGGGAGCTGTTTTTT
>TRBV28|TRBJ1-2|NA|NA
CATLLARLTGRDYTF
TGTGCCACCCTATTGGCCCGATTAACAGGGCGGGACTACACCTTC
>TRBV2|TRBJ2-2|NA|NA
CASTEDSAGELFF
TGTGCCAGCACGGAGGACTCTGCCGGGGAGCTGTTTTTT
>TRBV5-8|TRBJ2-7|NA|NA
CASSLVRGEQYF
TGTGCCAGCAGCTTGGTGCGAGGCGAGCAGTACTTC
>TRBV5-1|TRBJ2-7|NA|TRBD1
CASRQGSYEQYF
TGCGCCAGCCGACAGGGATCCTACGAGCAGTACTTC
>TRBV4-1|TRBJ2-5|NA|NA
CASSQDGYGFGETQYF
TGCGCCAGCAGCCAAGATGGTTACGGGTTCGGAGAGACCCAGTACTTC
>TRBV6-5|TRBJ1-6|NA|NA
CASSYGKGSGSPLHF
TGTGCCAGCAGTTACGGCAAGGGCAGCGGATCACCCCTCCACTTT
>TRBV10-3|TRBJ2-1|NA|TRBD2
CAISGTSGRRSYNEQFF
TGTGCCATCAGTGGGACTAGCGGGAGGCGGTCCTACAATGAGCAGTTCTTC
>TRBV20-1|TRBJ1-2|NA|NA
CSASGVYGYTF
TGCAGTGCTAGTGGCGTCTATGGCTACACCTTC
>TRBV5-8|TRBJ2-5|NA|NA
CASSSRRYGRETQYF
TGTGCCAGCAGCTCCCGACGCTACGGGCGGGAGACCCAGTACTTC
>TRBV4-3|TRBJ2-1|NA|NA
CASSQEAGIRIEFF
TGCGCCAGCAGCCAAGAGGCAGGAATAAGGATTGAGTTCTTC
>TRBV18|TRBJ2-7|NA|NA
CASSLGTGPSYEQYF
TGTGCCAGCTCACTGGGAACAGGGCCTTCCTACGAGCAGTACTTC
>TRBV5-5|TRBJ1-2|NA|NA
CASSSRDQNYGYTF
TGTGCCAGCAGCTCCCGAGACCAGAACTATGGCTACACCTTC
>TRBV12-3/TRBV12-4|TRBJ1-1|NA|NA
CASSSQSYTEAFF
TGTGCCAGCAGTTCTCAGAGTTACACTGAAGCTTTCTTT
>TRBV9|TRBJ1-6|NA|TRBD1
CASSVEGQGDSPLHF
TGTGCCAGCAGCGTAGAGGGACAGGGGGACTCACCCCTCCACTTT
>TRBV7-9|TRBJ2-1|NA|NA
CASSYPGAPRPNEQFF
TGTGCCAGCAGCTATCCGGGAGCCCCACGCCCCAATGAGCAGTTCTTC
>TRBV7-3|TRBJ1-6|NA|NA
CASSLERTTSPLHF
TGTGCCAGCAGCTTAGAGAGAACTACTTCACCCCTCCACTTT
>TRBV6-2/TRBV6-3|TRBJ1-5|NA|NA
CASSNNRVNQPQHF
TGTGCCAGCAGCAACAACAGGGTCAATCAGCCCCAGCATTTT
>TRBV5-1|TRBJ1-1|NA|NA
CASSPGPNTEAFF
TGCGCCAGCAGCCCCGGACCTAACACTGAAGCTTTCTTT
>TRBV6-5|TRBJ1-1|NA|NA
CASSPRGNTEAFF
TGTGCCAGCAGTCCCAGGGGGAACACTGAAGCTTTCTTT
>TRBV9|TRBJ2-7|NA|NA
CASSVEQGPEQYF
TGTGCCAGCAGCGTAGAGCAGGGACCCGAGCAGTACTTC
>TRBV6-1|TRBJ1-5|NA|NA
CASSEEPGINQPQHF
TGTGCCAGCAGTGAAGAACCGGGAATCAATCAGCCCCAGCATTTT
>TRBV6-5|TRBJ1-1|NA|NA
CASSYWGGGNTEAFF
TGTGCCAGCAGTTACTGGGGGGGCGGGAACACTGAAGCTTTCTTT
>TRBV10-3|TRBJ1-1|NA|NA
CAISESGAPSEAFF
TGTGCCATCAGTGAGAGTGGGGCTCCGTCTGAGGCTTTCTTT
>TRBV7-9|TRBJ2-2|few|TRBD1
CASSRTGYTGELFF
TGTGCCAGCAGCCGGACAGGGTATACCGGGGAGCTGTTTTTT
>TRBV10-3|TRBJ2-3|NA|NA
CAISDVARASTDTQYF
TGTGCCATCAGTGACGTCGCCAGGGCCAGCACAGATACGCAGTATTTT
>TRBV28|TRBJ1-2|NA|NA
CASTPIGSGSGGGYTF
TGTGCCAGCACCCCCATCGGATCGGGGTCTGGAGGTGGCTACACCTTC
>TRBV5-5|TRBJ1-2|NA|NA
CASSLGTASVYGYTF
TGTGCCAGCAGCTTGGGGACAGCATCCGTTTATGGCTACACCTTC
>TRBV7-9|TRBJ1-1|NA|NA
CASSLAAGKNTEAFF
TGTGCCAGCAGCTTAGCGGCCGGCAAGAACACTGAAGCTTTCTTT
>TRBV27|TRBJ2-1|NA|TRBD2
CASTAGGTYNEQFF
TGTGCCAGCACCGCCGGGGGGACCTACAATGAGCAGTTCTTC
>TRBV27|TRBJ1-5|NA|NA
CASSSRGNQPQHF
TGTGCCAGCAGTTCCCGGGGCAATCAGCCCCAGCATTTT
>TRBV5-5|TRBJ2-7|NA|TRBD1
CASSYPGQGIYEQYF
TGTGCCAGCAGCTACCCGGGACAGGGAATCTACGAGCAGTACTTC
>TRBV19|TRBJ2-3|NA|TRBD2
CASSFSGGGDTQYF
TGTGCCAGTAGTTTTAGCGGGGGAGGAGATACGCAGTATTTT
>TRBV28|TRBJ1-6|NA|TRBD1
CASSLDRGGFSPLHF
TGTGCCAGCAGTTTAGACAGGGGCGGATTTTCACCCCTCCACTTT
>TRBV29-1|TRBJ1-1|NA|NA
CSVAQGIAEAFF
TGCAGCGTTGCCCAGGGCATCGCTGAAGCTTTCTTT
>TRBV6-2/TRBV6-3|TRBJ1-1|once|NA
CASSSTWGPEAFF
TGTGCCAGCAGCTCCACCTGGGGCCCTGAAGCTTTCTTT
>TRBV11-1|TRBJ2-2|NA|NA
CASRGLALSTGELFF
TGTGCCAGCAGGGGACTGGCCTTGTCCACCGGGGAGCTGTTTTTT
>TRBV19|TRBJ2-3|NA|NA
CASSPMASTDTQYF
TGTGCCAGTAGCCCGATGGCCTCCACAGATACGCAGTATTTT
>TRBV6-2/TRBV6-3|TRBJ2-3|NA|NA
CASSIGRDTQYF
TGTGCCAGCAGTATCGGACGGGATACGCAGTATTTT
>TRBV12-3/TRBV12-4|TRBJ1-2|once|NA
CASSGLPGAGYTF
TGTGCCAGCAGCGGCCTCCCAGGGGCTGGCTACACCTTC
>TRBV18|TRBJ1-3|NA|TRBD1
CASSSGQGKASGNTIYF
TGTGCCAGCTCTTCCGGACAGGGTAAAGCTTCTGGAAACACCATATATTTT
>TRBV5-1|TRBJ2-5|NA|NA
CASSWEETQYF
TGCGCCAGCAGCTGGGAAGAGACCCAGTACTTC
>TRBV4-3|TRBJ2-3|NA|NA
CASSQDLGRTDTQYF
TGCGCCAGCAGCCAAGATCTGGGCAGGACAGATACGCAGTATTTT
>TRBV9|TRBJ1-2|once|NA
CASSSGGLDYGYTF
TGTGCCAGCAGTTCGGGGGGCCTGGACTATGGCTACACCTTC
>TRBV18|TRBJ1-2|NA|NA
CASSPPIIRQIYGYTF
TGTGCCAGCTCACCACCGATCATAAGACAGATCTATGGCTACACCTTC
>TRBV7-2|TRBJ2-5|NA|NA
CASSLAAGLETQYF
TGTGCCAGCAGCTTAGCGGCCGGGCTGGAGACCCAGTACTTC